The rows below give T cell receptor beta chains drawn from one sample of a study of blood T cell repertoires in COVID-19. Data came from immunoSEQ multiplex PCR; TCRdb stores just in-frame clones and leaves some out. This table holds approximately 190,000 clones, around 86% found once. The source material was PBMCs or T cells enriched from blood (not recorded which). These receptors were taken from a woman between 40 and 50 years old in a cohort exposed to, infected with or recovered from COVID-19 (not recorded which). The CDR3 runs from the conserved cysteine through the conserved F or W. Each record gives: D gene, V gene, J gene, clone size, CDR3 DNA, CDR3 protein. The D gene is left open where the match is weak. Some rows mark clone size as missing; the rest say once, few, many or name a class of expanded clone.

>TRBD1|TRBV4-3|TRBJ2-7|-
TGCGCCAGCAGCCAAGAGCCCCCAGGGGGCCCAAGCGAGCAGTACTTC
CASSQEPPGGPSEQYF
>-|TRBV15|TRBJ2-2|-
TGTGCCACCAGCAGAGTATTCGGCGGGGCCAGGTCGAACACCGGGGAGCTGTTTTTT
CATSRVFGGARSNTGELFF
>TRBD2|TRBV28|TRBJ2-3|-
TGTGCCAGCAGTTCCAGCGGGGGGGATACGCAGTATTTT
CASSSSGGDTQYF
>-|TRBV29-1|TRBJ1-3|-
TGCAGCGGAGAGACATCTGGAAACACCATATATTTT
CSGETSGNTIYF
>TRBD1|TRBV18|TRBJ1-5|-
TGTGCCAGCTCCGGACAGGGAGTCCTTAGCAATCAGCCCCAGCATTTT
CASSGQGVLSNQPQHF
>-|TRBV7-2|TRBJ1-2|once
TGTGCCAGCAGCTTAGATGGCAGTGCCGACTATGGCTACACCTTC
CASSLDGSADYGYTF
>-|TRBV13|TRBJ2-3|-
TGTGCCAGCAGCTTTTATGATCGGGGGTCAGATACGCAGTATTTT
CASSFYDRGSDTQYF
>-|TRBV28|TRBJ2-1|-
TGTGCCAGCAGCGGCAATGAGCAGTTCTTC
CASSGNEQFF
>-|TRBV15|TRBJ1-5|-
TGTGCCACCAGCACGGCAGGAGGAAATCAGCCCCAGCATTTT
CATSTAGGNQPQHF
>TRBD2|TRBV9|TRBJ2-3|-
TGTGCCAGCAGCCCACGTCGGACTAGCGGGAGACCCCATACAAGCACAGATACGCAGTATTTT
CASSPRRTSGRPHTSTDTQYF
>TRBD1|TRBV30|TRBJ1-6|-
TGTGCCTGGAGCGCAAGACAGGGTAATTCACCCCTCCACTTT
CAWSARQGNSPLHF
>-|TRBV2|TRBJ1-1|-
TGTGCCTCCTCAGCGCAGAGGAACACTGAAGCTTTCTTT
CASSAQRNTEAFF
>-|TRBV24-1|TRBJ1-5|-
TGTGCCACCAGCCCCGGGACTTCAGACAATCAGCCCCAGCATTTT
CATSPGTSDNQPQHF
>TRBD2|TRBV4-1|TRBJ2-1|-
TGCGCCAGCAGGTCTAGCGGGGGTGTTGAGCAGTTCTTC
CASRSSGGVEQFF
>-|TRBV7-9|TRBJ1-1|-
TGTGCCAGCAGCCCTTTGCTTAGGAACACTGAAGCTTTCTTT
CASSPLLRNTEAFF
>-|TRBV29-1|TRBJ2-5|-
TGCAGCGTTGAACGGGAGACCCAGTACTTC
CSVERETQYF
>-|TRBV7-8|TRBJ2-2|few
TGTGCCAGCAGCTTCGTTAGCGGCGCGAACACCGGGGAGCTGTTTTTT
CASSFVSGANTGELFF
>TRBD2|TRBV27|TRBJ2-1|-
TGTGCCAGCAGTCCCCTCGCGGGAGCCTACAATGAGCAGTTCTTC
CASSPLAGAYNEQFF
>-|TRBV4-1|TRBJ2-2|-
TGCGCCAGCAGCCAAGGTGGGGGGAAGGCCGGGGAGCTGTTTTTT
CASSQGGGKAGELFF
>TRBD1|TRBV9|TRBJ2-2|-
TGTGCCAGCAGCCGCTCGGGACGACAGGGCCACACCGGGGAGCTGTTTTTT
CASSRSGRQGHTGELFF
>-|TRBV6-1|TRBJ2-3|once
TGTGCCAGCAGTGAAAGTCGGACAGATACGCAGTATTTT
CASSESRTDTQYF
>TRBD1|TRBV19|TRBJ1-1|-
TGTGCCAGTAGTGAACAGGGGACCACTGAAGCTTTCTTT
CASSEQGTTEAFF